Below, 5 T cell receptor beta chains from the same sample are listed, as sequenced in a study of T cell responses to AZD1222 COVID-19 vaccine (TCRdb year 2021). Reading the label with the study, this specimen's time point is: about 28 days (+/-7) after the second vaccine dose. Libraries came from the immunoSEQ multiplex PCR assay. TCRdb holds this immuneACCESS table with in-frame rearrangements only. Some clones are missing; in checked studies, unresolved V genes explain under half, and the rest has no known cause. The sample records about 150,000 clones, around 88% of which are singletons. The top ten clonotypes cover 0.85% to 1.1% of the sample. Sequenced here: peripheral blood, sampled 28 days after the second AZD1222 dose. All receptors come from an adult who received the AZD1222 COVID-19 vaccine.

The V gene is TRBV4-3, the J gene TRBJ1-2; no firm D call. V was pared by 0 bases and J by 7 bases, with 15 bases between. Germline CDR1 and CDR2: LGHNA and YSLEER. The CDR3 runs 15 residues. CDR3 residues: CASSQEGRSVAGYTF. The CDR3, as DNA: TGCGCCAGCAGCCAAGAGGGCAGGTCGGTTGCTGGCTACACCTTC.

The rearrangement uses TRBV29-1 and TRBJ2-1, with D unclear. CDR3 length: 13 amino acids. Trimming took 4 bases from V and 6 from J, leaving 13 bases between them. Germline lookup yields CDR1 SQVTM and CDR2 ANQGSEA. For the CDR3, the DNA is TGCAGCGTTGTTCGGGTTGGTGCCAATGAGCAGTTCTTC. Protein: CSVVRVGANEQFF.

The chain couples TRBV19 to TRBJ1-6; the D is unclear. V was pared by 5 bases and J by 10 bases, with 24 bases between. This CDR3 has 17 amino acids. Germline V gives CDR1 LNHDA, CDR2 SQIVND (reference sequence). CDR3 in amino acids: CASSATFSRGIGSPLHF. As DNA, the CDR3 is TGTGCCAGTAGTGCCACCTTCAGCCGAGGGATCGGGTCACCCCTCCACTTT.

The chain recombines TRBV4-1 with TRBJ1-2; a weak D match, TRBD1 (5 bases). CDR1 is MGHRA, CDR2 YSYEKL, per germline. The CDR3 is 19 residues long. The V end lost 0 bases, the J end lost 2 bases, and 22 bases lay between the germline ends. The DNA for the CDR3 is TGCGCCAGCAGCCAAGAGTTGTCGACAGTACTCGAGGGAAACTATGGCTACACCTTC. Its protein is CASSQELSTVLEGNYGYTF.

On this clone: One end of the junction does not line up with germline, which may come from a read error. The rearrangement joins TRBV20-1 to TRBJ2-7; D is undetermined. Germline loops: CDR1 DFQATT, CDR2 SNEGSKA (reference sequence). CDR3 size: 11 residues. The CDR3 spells CSARGRYEQYF. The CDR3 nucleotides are TGCAGTGCCAGAGGTCGGTACGAGCAGTACTTC.